This T cell receptor beta chain was identified in a study of beta chain features in type 1 diabetes. Notes on the study in general: Shorter TCRB CDR3s, moderately but significantly so, marked every one of the four CD4+ subsets in Type 1 diabetes patients.

In this sample, this clone turned up a few times. The antigen is unknown. Investigators reverse transcribed all isolated RNA, so they sequenced expressed TCRB transcripts. TCRdb's table, derived via immunoSEQ multiplex PCR, lists solely in-frame clones and lacks some. Of about 240,000 clones in the sample, around 14% were seen once. The V gene's germline CDR1 is GTSNPN and CDR2 SVGIG (reference sequence). The CDR3 covers 14 residues. The ends were cut back, 3 bases at V and 6 bases at J, with 17 bases in the middle. The chain is built from TRBV30 and TRBJ1-1; D is uncertain. The sequence derives from a young man with type 1 diabetes. Specimen: naive CD4+ T cells from blood. The CDR3 loop is CAWRAWRITPEAFF. The CDR3 DNA is TGTGCCTGGAGGGCCTGGAGGATAACCCCTGAAGCTTTCTTT.